What follows are 21 T cell receptor beta chains derived from one specimen sequenced in a study of pediatric ulcerative colitis. Assay: immunoSEQ multiplex PCR; the TCRdb copy retains only in-frame clones and omits some. The data show about 34,000 clones, 65% to 85% seen once. During colonoscopy, one to two rectal pinch biopsies were collected. The source material was gut tissue. These receptors came from a boy younger than 18 with severe ulcerative colitis.

The CDR3 bases are TGTGCCAGCAAAAGGGACACCGGGGAGCTGTTTTTT. Residues: CASKRDTGELFF. This chain connects TRBV2 to TRBJ2-2, with D hard to call. Germline V gene lookup returns CDR1 SNHLY and CDR2 FYNNEI. The CDR3 extends over 12 amino acids. V gave up 7 bases and J gave up 3 bases, with 6 bases separating them.

The J gene is TRBJ2-3, the V gene TRBV4-1; D is undetermined. In germline, CDR1 is MGHRA, CDR2 YSYEKL. This CDR3 has 11 residues. V shed 6 bases and J shed 3 bases, with 4 bases lying between them. This CDR3 reads CASRETDTQYF. The DNA of the CDR3 is TGCGCCAGCAGAGAAACAGATACGCAGTATTTT.

The chain couples TRBV5-1 to TRBJ1-6; D unclear. The V gene's germline CDR1 is SGHRS and CDR2 YFSETQ. There are 14 residues in the CDR3. The ends were cut back, 4 bases at V and 5 bases at J, with 10 bases in the middle. The CDR3 spells CASSTFSDNSPLHF. The CDR3 DNA follows: TGCGCCAGCAGCACCTTCTCGGATAATTCACCCCTCCACTTT.

This chain uses TRBV19 with TRBJ1-1; unclear D gene. V was clipped by 2 bases and J by 6 bases, with 13 bases between them. The CDR3 consists of 14 residues. Germline V gene lookup returns CDR1 LNHDA and CDR2 SQIVND (reference sequence). This CDR3 is CASSINPTGPEAFF. CDR3 in DNA: TGTGCCAGTAGTATAAATCCGACCGGTCCTGAAGCTTTCTTT. Full variable domain (rest looked up from reference TRBV19 and TRBJ1-1): DGGITQSPKYLFRKEGQNVTLSCEQNLNHDAMYWYRQDPGQGLRLIYYSQIVNDFQKGDIAEGYSVSREKKESFPLTVTSAQKNPTAFYLCASSINPTGPEAFFGQGTRLTVV.

The genes are TRBV25-1 and TRBJ2-7; 8 bases are shared with TRBD1. Trimming removed 4 bases from V and 11 bases from J; junction bases left unmatched: 4. Germline V gene sequence: CDR1 MGHDK, CDR2 SYGVNS. This CDR3 spans 11 amino acids. In DNA, the CDR3 is TGTGCCAGCAGTGCGAGGGACAGGAAGTACTTC. Its protein product is CASSARDRKYF.

The V call is TRBV5-4, the J call TRBJ2-1; 7 bases line up with TRBD2. The germline V gene encodes CDR1 SGHNT and CDR2 YYREEE (reference sequence). This CDR3 contains 16 residues. The trim removed 5 bases at V and 10 bases at J, leaving 18 bases unmatched. The CDR3 reads CASSHPTSGGVREQFF. Here the CDR3 DNA reads TGTGCCAGCAGTCATCCTACTAGTGGGGGGGTGCGGGAGCAGTTCTTC.

V usage is TRBV4-2 and J usage is TRBJ1-4; 7 nucleotides align to TRBD1. Per the germline V gene, CDR1 is LGHNA and CDR2 is YNFKEQ. Trimming took 4 bases from V and 0 from J; bases not matched to a gene: 2. The CDR3 loop spans 15 amino acids. The CDR3 here is CASSLQGSTNEKLFF. DNA for the CDR3: TGTGCCAGCAGCCTACAGGGGTCAACTAATGAAAAACTGTTTTTT.

V gene TRBV7-3 combines with J gene TRBJ1-1; a weak D match, TRBD1 (5 bases). Looked up from germline, CDR1 is SGHTA and CDR2 is FQGTGA. The V and J ends lost 4 bases and 10 bases respectively, with 13 bases between them. This CDR3 spans 12 amino acids. The CDR3 DNA reads TGTGCCAGCAGCTCTCTGAACGGGGGAGCTTTCTTT. Its translation is CASSSLNGGAFF.

This clone came up once. This chain joins TRBV15 and TRBJ2-1; TRBD2 matches 11 bases. The junction had 9 bases not matched to a gene; V was cut back by 6 bases and J by 5 bases. This CDR3 has 16 amino acids. Germline loops: CDR1 LNHNV, CDR2 YYDKDF (reference sequence). In DNA, the CDR3 is TGTGCCACCAGTCACCCGACTAGCGGGGATCACAATGAGCAGTTCTTC. Its protein is CATSHPTSGDHNEQFF.

The chain recombines TRBV6-5 with TRBJ2-5, with TRBD2 matching over 12 bases. V lost 0 bases, J lost 2 bases, and 1 base stayed unmatched. The CDR3 has 16 residues. From germline, CDR1 is MNHEY and CDR2 SVGAGI. CDR3 DNA sequence: TGTGCCAGCAGTTACTCTGGGACTAGCGGGCAAGAGACCCAGTACTTC. Translated, it gives CASSYSGTSGQETQYF.

The gene calls are TRBV5-1 and TRBJ1-3, with D hard to call. The ends were cut back, 2 bases at V and 0 bases at J, with 12 bases in the middle. The CDR3 loop spans 16 amino acids. The germline V gene encodes CDR1 SGHRS and CDR2 YFSETQ. The CDR3 DNA follows: TGCGCCAGCAGCTTACTCCAGCCGACCTCTGGAAACACCATATATTTT. This encodes CASSLLQPTSGNTIYF. The whole variable domain, filled in from reference TRBV5-1 and TRBJ1-3, reads KAGVTQTPRYLIKTRGQQVTLSCSPISGHRSVSWYQQTPGQGLQFLFEYFSETQRNKGNFPGRFSGRQFSNSRSEMNVSTLELGDSALYLCASSLLQPTSGNTIYFGEGSWLTVV.

This rearrangement joins TRBV7-3 to TRBJ2-5, with D possibly being TRBD1 (5 bases). The length of the CDR3 is 13 residues. Trimming stripped 0 bases from V and 10 bases from J, with 12 bases between. The germline V gene has CDR1 SGHTA and CDR2 FQGTGA. The CDR3 bases are TGTGCCAGCAGCTTAACCGAAGGGGTGAGCCAGTACTTC. It is translated as CASSLTEGVSQYF.

This chain joins TRBV6-1 and TRBJ2-7, with D tentatively TRBD1 (5 bases). This CDR3 comprises 11 residues. V dropped 7 bases and J dropped 4 bases, with 8 bases sitting between them. CDR1 is MNHNS and CDR2 is SASEGT in the germline V gene. The CDR3 DNA follows: TGTGCCAGCATAGGGGTTTACGAGCAGTACTTC. Translating it yields CASIGVYEQYF.

This clone was detected only a few times. The CDR3 does not close with the conserved phenylalanine or tryptophan, likely indicating a read error. V and J are TRBV6-6 and TRBJ1-6; 7 nucleotides match TRBD1. V was clipped by 5 bases and J by 10 bases; unmatched bases: 8. CDR3 size: 14 residues. CDR1 and CDR2 (germline): MNHNY, SVGAGI (reference sequence). The CDR3 DNA sequence: TGTGCCAGCAGTAGAGACAGGGTGCAATCACCCCTCCACCTT. Translation gives CASSRDRVQSPLHL.

The genes are TRBV6-1 and TRBJ1-2, with 9 bases matching TRBD1. This CDR3 region has 13 residues. Per the germline V gene, CDR1 is MNHNS and CDR2 is SASEGT. The junction had 6 bases not matched to a gene; V was cut back by 7 bases and J by 6 bases. The CDR3 DNA sequence: TGTGCCAGCATTGACCGGGACAGGGATGGCTACACCTTC. Translated, it gives CASIDRDRDGYTF.

The V gene is TRBV5-1, the J gene TRBJ2-5; D remains ambiguous. CDR3 length equals 15 residues. V dropped 0 bases and J dropped 3 bases, with 12 bases sitting between them. Germline V CDR1 and CDR2: SGHRS, YFSETQ. CDR3 bases: TGCGCCAGCAGCTTGGGTGACATGGCCAAAGAGACCCAGTACTTC. This encodes CASSLGDMAKETQYF.

This chain links TRBV2 with TRBJ1-1; a weak D match, TRBD1 (6 bases). CDR3 length equals 14 residues. The germline V gene encodes CDR1 SNHLY and CDR2 FYNNEI. The V and J ends lost 6 bases and 7 bases respectively, with 18 bases between them. The CDR3 DNA follows: TGTGCCAGCAGGGCTGGGGGGCCCACCATTGAAGCTTTCTTT. Translated: CASRAGGPTIEAFF.

The chain has TRBV19 and TRBJ2-6, with D uncertain. Trimming took off 5 bases at V and 0 bases at J, with 8 bases between the two ends. CDR3 length equals 15 residues. CDR1 and CDR2 from the germline V gene are LNHDA and SQIVND (reference sequence). The CDR3 DNA sequence: TGTGCCAGTAGTCCCACGGCCTCTGGGGCCAACGTCCTGACTTTC. This encodes CASSPTASGANVLTF. The full variable domain, rest sourced from reference TRBV19 and TRBJ2-6, is DGGITQSPKYLFRKEGQNVTLSCEQNLNHDAMYWYRQDPGQGLRLIYYSQIVNDFQKGDIAEGYSVSREKKESFPLTVTSAQKNPTAFYLCASSPTASGANVLTFGAGSRLTVL.

The gene calls are TRBV4-2 and TRBJ1-4; D unresolved. Trimming cost V 0 bases and J 8 bases, with 13 bases left between them. This CDR3 is built from 15 residues. CDR1 LGHNA and CDR2 YNFKEQ come from the germline V gene. The CDR3 reads CASSQDRAPEEKLFF. CDR3 nucleotides: TGTGCCAGCAGCCAAGATAGGGCCCCAGAGGAAAAACTGTTTTTT.

V is TRBV11-2 and J is TRBJ1-6; 8 bases line up with TRBD1. The CDR3 extends over 14 amino acids. CDR1 and CDR2 from the germline V gene are SGHAT and FQNNGV. J lost 10 bases, V lost 0 bases, and 2 bases had no gene match. This chain's CDR3 is CASSLDRGPSPLHF. The CDR3 region has the DNA TGTGCCAGCAGCTTAGACAGGGGGCCGTCACCCCTCCACTTT.

This rearrangement joins TRBV6-6 to TRBJ2-7; tentative D call: TRBD2 (6 bases). The CDR3 runs to 14 residues. Germline V CDR1 and CDR2: MNHNY, SVGAGI (reference sequence). Between the trimmed V and J ends, which lost 6 bases and 9 bases, there was a span of 21 bases. CDR3 region: CASSSNSYEGGQYF. CDR3 DNA sequence: TGTGCCAGCAGCAGTAACTCCTACGAGGGAGGGCAGTACTTC.